These 17 T cell receptor beta chains were sequenced from one sample in a study of metastatic and nonmetastatic thyroid tumors. Among the patients, none had received any treatment before thyroid surgery. TCRdb re-called the PCR reads with MiXCR. The sample lists 35,000 to 45,000 clones, 3.2% occurring once. Sequences were obtained from blood. These receptor sequences come from a female donor with papillary thyroid cancer or a benign thyroid nodule (not recorded which). Some clones in this sample may be carry-over from other donors' samples.

A few counts support this clone. The rearrangement joins TRBV6-1 to TRBJ1-1, with 9 bases matching TRBD1. V shed 5 bases, J shed 5 bases, and the junction held 15 bases outside the gene matches. This CDR3 region has 17 residues. Germline CDR1 reads MNHNS; CDR2 reads SASEGT. This CDR3 reads CASSKYPGQGSGTEAFF. The CDR3 DNA reads as TGTGCCAGCAGTAAATATCCGGGACAGGGTTCGGGAACTGAAGCTTTCTTT.

Ten or more counts support this clone. This sequence joins TRBV30 and TRBJ2-1; 8 bases map to TRBD2. The CDR3 length is 13 residues. V shed 3 bases, J shed 5 bases, and the junction held 3 bases outside the gene matches. CDR1 is GTSNPN, CDR2 SVGIG, per germline (reference sequence). The CDR3 sequence: CAWSGAGDNEQFF. The CDR3, as DNA: TGTGCCTGGAGCGGAGCGGGAGACAATGAGCAGTTCTTC.

This clone was observed at least ten times. The rearrangement uses TRBV30 and TRBJ2-2; D may be TRBD1 or TRBD2 (7 bases each). The CDR3 contains 13 residues. In germline, CDR1 is GTSNPN, CDR2 SVGIG (reference sequence). V lost 5 bases, J lost 6 bases, and 13 bases lay in between. The CDR3 DNA reads TGTGCCTGGCAGGGGGGGGAGGCCGGGGAGCTGTTTTTT. It translates to CAWQGGEAGELFF.

This clone was counted ten times or more. The CDR3 nucleotides are TGTGCCAGCTCACTTCAACAGGGCGGAAGATTCACCGGGGAGCTGTTTTTT. Its protein is CASSLQQGGRFTGELFF. This chain joins TRBV18 and TRBJ2-2; D is perhaps TRBD1 (6 bases). V was pared by 4 bases and J by 4 bases, with 19 bases between. The CDR3 has 17 amino acids. CDR1 is KGHSH, CDR2 LQKENI, per germline. The complete variable domain, with remaining parts taken from reference TRBV18 and TRBJ2-2, reads NAGVMQNPRHLVRRRGQEARLRCSPMKGHSHVYWYRQLPEEGLKFMVYLQKENIIDESGMPKERFSAEFPKEGPSILRIQQVVRGDSAAYFCASSLQQGGRFTGELFFGEGSRLTVL.

This clone was seen ten or more times. For the CDR3, the DNA is TGTGCCAGCAGTTTCGGGCTAGACTACGAGCAGTACTTC. Translated, it gives CASSFGLDYEQYF. The rearrangement uses TRBV28 and TRBJ2-7; D is ambiguous. Trimming pared 3 bases from V and 3 bases from J, leaving 9 bases between. There are 13 residues in the CDR3. The germline V gene encodes CDR1 MDHEN and CDR2 SYDVKM.

The rearrangement joins TRBV29-1 to TRBJ2-7, with D perhaps TRBD1 or TRBD2 (6 bases each). The V end lost 1 base, the J end lost 5 bases, and 12 bases lay between the germline ends. The V gene's germline CDR1 is SQVTM and CDR2 ANQGSEA. The CDR3 has 13 amino acids. This CDR3 is CSVEVGGRNEQYF. In nucleotides, the CDR3 is TGCAGCGTTGAAGTCGGGGGCAGGAACGAGCAGTACTTC.

This clone was detected a few times. This chain links TRBV5-6 with TRBJ1-3; no firm D call. Trimming shortened V by 2 bases and J by 0 bases, and 9 bases separated the two germline ends. This CDR3 is 15 amino acids long. CDR1 and CDR2 from the germline V gene are SGHDT and YYEEEE. The CDR3 coding sequence is TGTGCCAGCAGCTTAATGGTGAGCTCTGGAAACACCATATATTTT. Protein sequence: CASSLMVSSGNTIYF.

This clone was seen many times. This chain links TRBV11-3 with TRBJ2-2, with D possibly TRBD2 on 5 matching bases. The CDR3 spans 14 residues. Germline CDR1 is SGHNT and CDR2 is YENEEA. V lost 5 bases and J 4 bases, leaving 11 bases between the germline ends. CDR3 sequence reads: CASSPRTGTGELFF. The CDR3 DNA follows: TGTGCCAGCAGCCCCCGGACTGGCACCGGGGAGCTGTTTTTT.

This clone showed up many times. This rearrangement joins TRBV7-8 to TRBJ2-1; perhaps TRBD1 as D (6 bases). Germline-derived CDR1 and CDR2 are SGHVS and FQNEAQ. The V and J ends lost 6 bases and 10 bases respectively, with 10 bases between them. The CDR3 runs 11 residues. The CDR3 loop is CASSPDREQFF. The CDR3 DNA reads TGTGCCAGCAGTCCCGACAGGGAGCAGTTCTTC.

This rearrangement joins TRBV6-1 to TRBJ2-7; 9 nucleotides line up with TRBD2. Trimming took 7 bases from V and 5 from J; bases not matched to a gene: 9. This CDR3 is 14 amino acids long. CDR1 MNHNS and CDR2 SASEGT come from the germline V gene. This CDR3 is CASMGPGLAHEQYF. In DNA, the CDR3 is TGTGCCAGCATGGGCCCGGGACTAGCTCACGAGCAGTACTTC.

This clone was detected many times. DNA of the CDR3: TGTGCCAGCAGCCTTACAGGGGGCTCTCAGCCCCAGCATTTT. Amino acids: CASSLTGGSQPQHF. The chain links TRBV3-1 to TRBJ1-5; 9 nucleotides agree with TRBD1. Germline CDR1 reads LGHDT; CDR2 reads YNNKEL (reference sequence). The junction had 4 bases not matched to a gene; V was cut back by 4 bases and J by 6 bases. CDR3 length: 14 residues. The variable domain in full, completed from reference TRBV3-1 and TRBJ1-5, reads DTAVSQTPKYLVTQMGNDKSIKCEQNLGHDTMYWYKQDSKKFLKIMFSYNNKELIINETVPNRFSPKSPDKAHLNLHINSLELGDSAVYFCASSLTGGSQPQHFGDGTRLSIL.

This clone is labeled as medium-sized. The chain joins TRBV20-1 to TRBJ2-1, with 10 bases lining up with TRBD2. The CDR3 runs to 15 residues. Germline values: CDR1 DFQATT, CDR2 SNEGSKA (reference sequence). V lost 1 base to trimming and J lost 9 bases; unmatched junction nucleotides: 9. The CDR3 loop reads CSARGPLAGAAEQFF. The CDR3 DNA is TGCAGTGCTAGAGGTCCGCTAGCGGGAGCGGCTGAGCAGTTCTTC.

The chain couples TRBV19 to TRBJ1-2, with D possibly TRBD1 on 5 matching bases. The V gene's germline CDR1 is LNHDA and CDR2 SQIVND (reference sequence). With 9 bases removed from V and 2 bases from J, the gap between germline ends came to 19 bases. The CDR3 runs to 15 residues. CDR3 residues: CASGPGRRENYGYTF. Written as DNA, the CDR3 is TGTGCCAGCGGACCGGGACGTAGGGAAAACTATGGCTACACCTTC.

There are a few counts of this clone. The J gene is TRBJ2-7, the V gene TRBV7-9, with TRBD2 as a possible D gene (6 bases). Germline CDR1 is SEHNR and CDR2 is FQNEAQ (reference sequence). This CDR3 region has 16 residues. Deletions cut 7 bases from V and 7 bases from J, with 26 bases between. The CDR3, as DNA: TGTGCCAGCAACTTGAGTGAAGCGGGTCGGAGAAGGGAGCAGTACTTC. Translation: CASNLSEAGRRREQYF.

This clone showed up just a few times. Here the CDR3 omits its conserved ending phenylalanine or tryptophan, so a read error is the likely source. The chain is built from TRBV5-1 and TRBJ1-3, with D unresolved. Germline V gene sequence: CDR1 SGHRS, CDR2 YFSETQ. Between the trimmed V and J ends, which lost 5 bases and 2 bases, there was a span of 14 bases. This CDR3 comprises 15 residues. DNA of the CDR3: TGCGCCAGCAGTCCATCCATCTTGGCTGGAAACACCATATATCTT. This gives the protein CASSPSILAGNTIYL.

This clone was observed at least ten times. J is TRBJ1-3 and V is TRBV2; unclear D gene. Germline CDR1 reads SNHLY; CDR2 reads FYNNEI. V gave up 3 bases and J gave up 0 bases, with 3 bases separating them. CDR3 size: 13 residues. The CDR3 nucleotides read TGTGCCAGCAGTGACAACTCTGGAAACACCATATATTTT. Amino acids: CASSDNSGNTIYF.

Only a few counts were recorded for this clone. This clone may be a read error of a much larger clone one base away. The chain couples TRBV5-4 to TRBJ2-7; D possibly corresponds to TRBD2 (7 bases). Trimming shortened V by 4 bases and J by 6 bases, and 20 bases separated the two germline ends. CDR3 length: 15 amino acids. The germline CDR1 and CDR2 sequences are SGHNT and YYREEE (reference sequence). The CDR3 region is CASSPEGGQVGEQYF. CDR3 sequence (DNA): TGTGCCAGCAGCCCGGAGGGGGGGCAGGTAGGCGAGCAGTACTTC.